The 22 T cell receptor beta chains below were found in one sample sequenced in a study of T-cell memory formation after mild COVID-19. In TCRdb, the 5' RACE reads were re-called with MiXCR into one record per CDR3 protein. The table shows about 390,000 distinct CDR3 sequences, with under 25% occurring only once. The specimen sequenced was PBMCs or a T cell subset sorted from them (not recorded which). These receptors originate from an adult woman who had mild COVID-19 (a few samples of this study predate the infection). Cell type and time point are not known.

This clonotype was observed a few times. The chain is built from TRBV5-1 and TRBJ2-1, with TRBD2 matching 10 bases. This CDR3 contains 15 residues. J lost 9 bases, V lost 1 base, and 7 bases had no gene match. Germline-derived CDR1 and CDR2 are SGHRS and YFSETQ. The CDR3 protein is CASSLLAGDPTEQFF. The CDR3, as DNA: TGCGCCAGCAGCTTGCTAGCGGGAGATCCGACTGAGCAGTTCTTC.

The rearrangement uses TRBV12-5 and TRBJ2-1; 11 bases fit TRBD2. The V and J ends lost 11 bases and 7 bases, in that order; junction bases with no gene match: 7. The germline gives CDR1 LGHNT, CDR2 FRNRAP. The CDR3 is 13 residues long. The CDR3 here is CAGLAGGWNEQFF. The CDR3 DNA is TGTGCTGGTCTAGCGGGAGGCTGGAATGAGCAGTTCTTC.

The rearrangement joins TRBV7-9 to TRBJ1-2; TRBD1 aligns across 9 bases. The CDR3 runs to 14 residues. The ends lost 8 bases at V and 4 bases at J; junction bases unmatched: 8. CDR1 and CDR2 (germline): SEHNR, FQNEAQ (reference sequence). CDR3 DNA: TGTGCCAGCCGACCACAGGGGGCGGGCTATGGCTACACCTTC. Encoded protein: CASRPQGAGYGYTF.

This chain joins TRBV9 and TRBJ1-2; TRBD1 might be the D (5 bases). Germline V lookup: CDR1 SGDLS, CDR2 YYNGEE. The V gene lost 0 bases and the J gene lost 8 bases, with 14 bases spanning the gap. This CDR3 is 14 amino acids long. The CDR3 DNA reads as TGTGCCAGCAGCGTAGATGGGACGCCTGACGGCTACACCTTC. This codes for CASSVDGTPDGYTF.

The chain uses TRBV4-3 and TRBJ2-5; maybe TRBD1 (6 bases). The CDR3 sequence is 16 residues long. Looked up from germline, CDR1 is LGHNA and CDR2 is YSLEER. Trimming took 1 base from V and 4 from J, leaving 16 bases between them. CDR3 DNA: TGCGCCAGCAGCCAAGCTTTTGGGACAACCGGAGAGACCCAGTACTTC. Protein: CASSQAFGTTGETQYF.

This clonotype was observed many times. V and J are TRBV20-1 and TRBJ2-7; D ambiguous. The V and J ends lost 8 bases and 0 bases respectively, with 14 bases between them. Looked up from germline, CDR1 is DFQATT and CDR2 is SNEGSKA (reference sequence). The CDR3 sequence is 13 residues long. The CDR3 sequence: CSNIRASSYEQYF. In DNA, the CDR3 is TGCAGTAATATAAGGGCTAGCTCCTACGAGCAGTACTTC.

This clonotype has more than one count but fewer than ten. The CDR3 here is CASSSDRLSYTF. CDR3 nucleotides: TGTGCCAGCAGCTCAGACAGATTGAGCTACACCTTC. V usage is TRBV12-3 or TRBV12-4 and J usage is TRBJ1-2; maybe TRBD1 (5 bases). CDR3 size: 12 residues. Trimming stripped 6 bases from V and 9 bases from J, with 14 bases between.

The chain is built from TRBV4-2 and TRBJ2-7, with D hard to call. Germline V CDR1 and CDR2: LGHNA, YNFKEQ. The CDR3 runs to 14 residues. V was cut by 0 bases and J by 1 base, with 7 bases left in between. CDR3 sequence: CASSQDRRSYEQYF. Written as DNA, the CDR3 is TGTGCCAGCAGCCAAGACCGACGGTCCTACGAGCAGTACTTC.

The CDR3 sequence: CASSGPLNEQFF. CDR3 nucleotide sequence: TGTGCCAGCAGTGGACCACTCAATGAGCAGTTCTTC. V is TRBV2 and J is TRBJ2-1; unclear D gene. The germline V gene has CDR1 SNHLY and CDR2 FYNNEI. V was shortened by 4 bases and J by 6 bases, with 7 bases between the two germline ends. This CDR3 has 12 residues.

This clonotype was counted a few times. The chain combines TRBV5-1 with TRBJ1-1; D is perhaps TRBD1 (5 bases). Trimming pared 4 bases from V and 0 bases from J, leaving 13 bases between. This CDR3 spans 15 amino acids. Germline CDR1 reads SGHRS; CDR2 reads YFSETQ. This CDR3 is CASSVEGSMNTEAFF. In DNA, the CDR3 is TGCGCCAGCAGCGTCGAGGGGAGTATGAACACTGAAGCTTTCTTT.

The CDR3 loop reads CSAGDGSGYNEQFF. The CDR3 nucleotides are TGCAGTGCTGGGGACGGGAGCGGCTACAATGAGCAGTTCTTC. This sequence joins TRBV20-1 and TRBJ2-1; perhaps TRBD2 as D (6 bases). Germline V CDR1 and CDR2: DFQATT, SNEGSKA (reference sequence). The CDR3 sequence is 14 residues long. Trimming removed 5 bases from V and 3 bases from J, with 14 bases in between.

The chain carries TRBV30 and TRBJ2-3, with unresolved D. Germline lookup yields CDR1 GTSNPN and CDR2 SVGIG (reference sequence). The CDR3 runs 14 residues. V shed 0 bases and J shed 8 bases, with 15 bases lying between them. The CDR3 loop reads CAWSVVSQHGTQYF. The CDR3 nucleotides read TGTGCCTGGAGTGTAGTCAGCCAACACGGTACGCAGTATTTT.

The chain couples TRBV7-9 to TRBJ2-3; D is unresolved. The CDR3 is 14 amino acids. V lost 2 bases and J lost 6, with 12 bases in between. Germline V CDR1 and CDR2: SEHNR, FQNEAQ (reference sequence). The CDR3 spells CASSLSSRLDTQYF. CDR3 bases: TGTGCCAGCAGCTTAAGTTCGCGTCTGGATACGCAGTATTTT.

This chain joins TRBV7-9 and TRBJ2-3; 12 bases align to TRBD2. CDR3 length: 18 amino acids. Trimming cost V 5 bases and J 5 bases; bases outside gene matches: 14. Germline CDR1 is SEHNR and CDR2 is FQNEAQ (reference sequence). The CDR3: CASSPGPRLAGEVDTQYF. DNA of the CDR3: TGTGCCAGCAGCCCCGGCCCGAGACTAGCGGGGGAGGTAGATACGCAGTATTTT.

The chain recombines TRBV3-1 with TRBJ1-1; D is uncertain. The CDR3 has 14 residues. V gave up 0 bases and J gave up 3 bases, with 8 bases separating them. Germline CDR1 LGHDT, CDR2 YNNKEL (reference sequence). Here the CDR3 reads CASSQERGYTEAFF. The CDR3 DNA follows: TGTGCCAGCAGCCAAGAACGGGGATACACTGAAGCTTTCTTT. Drawing the rest from reference TRBV3-1 and TRBJ1-1, the complete variable domain is DTAVSQTPKYLVTQMGNDKSIKCEQNLGHDTMYWYKQDSKKFLKIMFSYNNKELIINETVPNRFSPKSPDKAHLNLHINSLELGDSAVYFCASSQERGYTEAFFGQGTRLTVV.

The chain combines TRBV10-3 with TRBJ2-7, with D tentatively TRBD1 (5 bases). Germline CDR1 reads ENHRY; CDR2 reads SYGVKD. The CDR3 is made up of 14 amino acids. The V end was cut by 2 bases, the J end by 3 bases, with 11 bases between. The CDR3 DNA reads as TGTGCCATCAGTGAGGCTAGGACACACTACGAGCAGTACTTC. This gives the protein CAISEARTHYEQYF.

CDR3 loop: CASSLDGFNSPLHF. The CDR3 DNA follows: TGTGCCAGCAGCTTGGACGGATTTAATTCACCCCTCCACTTT. V usage is TRBV7-2 and J usage is TRBJ1-6, with D uncertain. CDR3 size: 14 residues. V lost 3 bases, J lost 6 bases, and 9 bases lay in between. The germline gives CDR1 SGHTA, CDR2 FQGNSA.

The chain couples TRBV18 to TRBJ2-1; 11 positions agree with TRBD2. Trimming removed 3 bases from V and 2 bases from J; junction bases left unmatched: 3. Germline-derived CDR1 and CDR2 are KGHSH and LQKENI. The CDR3 sequence is 16 residues long. The CDR3 reads CASSPPGLAAYNEQFF. CDR3 nucleotides: TGTGCCAGCTCACCCCCGGGACTAGCGGCCTACAATGAGCAGTTCTTC. Combining the CDR3 with reference TRBV18 and TRBJ2-1 gives the whole variable domain NAGVMQNPRHLVRRRGQEARLRCSPMKGHSHVYWYRQLPEEGLKFMVYLQKENIIDESGMPKERFSAEFPKEGPSILRIQQVVRGDSAAYFCASSPPGLAAYNEQFFGPGTRLTVL.

This rearrangement joins TRBV7-9 to TRBJ1-1; 8 bases line up with TRBD1. V trimming: 7 bases; J trimming: 7 bases; junction bases outside the gene matches: 5. The germline CDR1 and CDR2 sequences are SEHNR and FQNEAQ (reference sequence). The CDR3 has 12 residues. The CDR3 loop is CASTTTGGEAFF. CDR3 DNA: TGTGCCAGCACCACTACAGGGGGTGAAGCTTTCTTT.

J is TRBJ2-7 and V is TRBV30, with D unresolved. V lost 1 base to trimming and J lost 7 bases, with 8 bases between them. CDR3 length: 11 amino acids. Germline V lookup: CDR1 GTSNPN, CDR2 SVGIG (reference sequence). The chain's CDR3 is CAWSGAKEQYF. CDR3 DNA: TGTGCCTGGAGTGGGGCGAAAGAGCAGTACTTC.

The chain combines TRBV4-1 with TRBJ2-7; possible D gene TRBD1, 5 bases. The CDR3 sequence is 14 residues long. Trimming took off 2 bases at V and 0 bases at J, with 8 bases between the two ends. From germline, CDR1 is MGHRA and CDR2 YSYEKL. CDR3 in amino acids: CASSQPTASYEQYF. DNA for the CDR3: TGCGCCAGCAGCCAACCGACAGCCTCCTACGAGCAGTACTTC.

This clonotype was picked up a small number of times. The chain recombines TRBV12-3 or TRBV12-4 with TRBJ2-2, with 7 nucleotides matching TRBD1. The CDR3 is made up of 14 amino acids. V lost 6 bases, J lost 6 bases, and 7 bases stayed unmatched. CDR3 protein: CASRRQGWAGELFF. The CDR3 DNA follows: TGTGCCAGCAGACGACAGGGATGGGCCGGGGAGCTGTTTTTT.